This T cell receptor (beta chain) was captured by sequencing in a study of T cell responses to AZD1222 COVID-19 vaccine. The CDR3 is made up of 15 amino acids. V lost 6 bases and J lost 4; bases outside the gene matches: 10. From germline, CDR1 is SNHLY and CDR2 FYNNEI. The repertoire was sequenced with immunoSEQ multiplex PCR; TCRdb's copy has only in-frame clones and lacks some. This table holds 90,000 to 120,000 clones, approximately 88% found once. The sequence was collected from an adult in good health. Here the sequenced sample was peripheral blood, taken on day 0 of AZD1222 vaccination. The rearrangement uses TRBV2 and TRBJ2-3; 7 bases line up with TRBD1. CDR3 bases: TGTGCCAGCAGCATACAGGGGACAGAGGCAGATACGCAGTATTTT. It codes for CASSIQGTEADTQYF.